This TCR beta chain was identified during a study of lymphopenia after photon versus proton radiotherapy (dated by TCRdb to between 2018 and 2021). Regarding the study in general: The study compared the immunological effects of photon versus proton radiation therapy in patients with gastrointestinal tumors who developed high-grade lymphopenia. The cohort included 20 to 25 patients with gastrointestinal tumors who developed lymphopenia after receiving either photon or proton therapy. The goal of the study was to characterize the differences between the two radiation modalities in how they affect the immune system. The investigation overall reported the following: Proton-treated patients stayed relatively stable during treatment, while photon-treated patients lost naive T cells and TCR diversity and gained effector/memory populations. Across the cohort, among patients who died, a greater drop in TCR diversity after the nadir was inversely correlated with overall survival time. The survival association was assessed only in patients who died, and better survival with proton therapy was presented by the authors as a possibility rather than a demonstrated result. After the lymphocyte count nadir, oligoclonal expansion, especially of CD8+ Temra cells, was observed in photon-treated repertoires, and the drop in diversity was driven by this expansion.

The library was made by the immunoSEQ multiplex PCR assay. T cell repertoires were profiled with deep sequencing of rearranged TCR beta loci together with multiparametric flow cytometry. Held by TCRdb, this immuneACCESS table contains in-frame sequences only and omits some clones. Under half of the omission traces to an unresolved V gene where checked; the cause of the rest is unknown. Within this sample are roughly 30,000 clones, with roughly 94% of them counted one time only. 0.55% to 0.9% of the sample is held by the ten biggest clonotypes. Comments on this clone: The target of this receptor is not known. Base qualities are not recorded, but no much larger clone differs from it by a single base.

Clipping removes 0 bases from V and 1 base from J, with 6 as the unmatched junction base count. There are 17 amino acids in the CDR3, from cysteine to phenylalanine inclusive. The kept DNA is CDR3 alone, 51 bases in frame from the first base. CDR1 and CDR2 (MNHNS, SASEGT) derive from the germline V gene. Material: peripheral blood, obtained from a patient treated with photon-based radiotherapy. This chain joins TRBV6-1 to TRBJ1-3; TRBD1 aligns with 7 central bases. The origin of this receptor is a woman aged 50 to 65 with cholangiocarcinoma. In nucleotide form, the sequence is TGTGCCAGCAGTGAAGCTCGACAGGGCGAGTCTGGAAACACCATATATTTT. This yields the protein CASSEARQGESGNTIYF.